These 3 T cell receptor beta chains originate from one sample sequenced in a study of beta chain features in type 1 diabetes. As every portion of the isolated RNA was reverse transcribed, the sequencing read expressed TCRB transcripts. Clones were sequenced by immunoSEQ multiplex PCR, and TCRdb holds only the in-frame ones, with some missing. Seen here are 900,000 or so clones, 17% observed once, and the top ten hold 0.023%. The sequenced sample consisted of naive CD4+ T cells from blood. The receptors were sampled from a woman younger than 35 in good health.

A few counts support this clone. The chain combines TRBV7-9 with TRBJ2-1; no firm D call. V lost 5 bases to trimming and J lost 5 bases, with 7 bases between them. This CDR3 spans 12 amino acids. Germline V gives CDR1 SEHNR, CDR2 FQNEAQ (reference sequence). CDR3 sequence reads: CASSRINNEQFF. In nucleotides, the CDR3 is TGTGCCAGCAGCAGGATTAACAATGAGCAGTTCTTC.

This chain connects TRBV6-5 to TRBJ1-2; D is undetermined. Germline V CDR1 and CDR2: MNHEY, SVGAGI. Deletions cut 6 bases from V and 2 bases from J, with 10 bases between. The CDR3 runs 13 residues. Written as DNA, the CDR3 is TGTGCCAGCAGAACCACGGGGAACTATGGCTACACCTTC. It codes for CASRTTGNYGYTF.

This rearrangement joins TRBV5-4 to TRBJ1-3, with a weak D call TRBD1 (6 bases). Per the germline V gene, CDR1 is SGHNT and CDR2 is YYREEE (reference sequence). V lost 2 bases and J lost 1, with 10 bases in between. This CDR3 comprises 15 residues. The CDR3 spells CASSLTGTSGNTIYF. The DNA for the CDR3 is TGTGCCAGCAGCTTAACAGGGACTTCTGGAAACACCATATATTTT.